The clone carrying this T cell receptor beta chain has just a few counts. As yet, its antigen is unknown. Scientists made TCR beta libraries using quantitative 5'-RACE with molecular barcodes. Each CDR3 protein gets one entry after TCRdb re-called the 5' RACE reads with MiXCR. The profile covers some 130,000 distinct CDR3 sequences, with 12% to 15% appearing a single time and roughly 3% taken by the ten largest. Trimming pared 7 bases from V and 4 bases from J, leaving 20 bases between. Germline-derived CDR1 and CDR2 are SQVTM and ANQGSEA. The CDR3 loop spans 14 amino acids. The entry originates in a study of CD8 T cells in ankylosing spondylitis. Broader study findings: CD8+ disease-linked clones were present at relatively low frequencies in blood.

The chain carries TRBV29-1 and TRBJ2-7, with D possibly matching TRBD1 (7 bases). Sequenced input: blood, either unsorted or a sorted T cell fraction (not recorded which). This TCR came from a female donor with ankylosing spondylitis or in good health (not recorded which). The chain's CDR3 is CSAIRGTAPYEQYF. For the CDR3, the DNA is TGCAGCGCAATCCGGGGGACAGCTCCGTACGAGCAGTACTTC.